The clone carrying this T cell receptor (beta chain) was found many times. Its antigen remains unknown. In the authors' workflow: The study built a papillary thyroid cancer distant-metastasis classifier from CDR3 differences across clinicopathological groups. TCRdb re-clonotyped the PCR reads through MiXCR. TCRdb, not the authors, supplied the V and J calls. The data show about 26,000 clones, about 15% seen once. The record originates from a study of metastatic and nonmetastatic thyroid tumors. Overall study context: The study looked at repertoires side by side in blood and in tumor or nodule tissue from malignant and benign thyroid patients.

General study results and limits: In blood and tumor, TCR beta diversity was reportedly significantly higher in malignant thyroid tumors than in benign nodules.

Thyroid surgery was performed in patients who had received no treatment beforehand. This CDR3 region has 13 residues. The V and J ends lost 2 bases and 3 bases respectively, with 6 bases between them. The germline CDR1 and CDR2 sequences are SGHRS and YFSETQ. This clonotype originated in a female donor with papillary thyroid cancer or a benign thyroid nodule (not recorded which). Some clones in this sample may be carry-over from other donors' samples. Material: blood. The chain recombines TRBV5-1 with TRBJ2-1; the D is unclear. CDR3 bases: TGCGCCAGCAGCTTCAGCTACTACAATGAGCAGTTCTTC. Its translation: CASSFSYYNEQFF. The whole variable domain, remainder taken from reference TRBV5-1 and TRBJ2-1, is KAGVTQTPRYLIKTRGQQVTLSCSPISGHRSVSWYQQTPGQGLQFLFEYFSETQRNKGNFPGRFSGRQFSNSRSEMNVSTLELGDSALYLCASSFSYYNEQFFGPGTRLTVL.